This TCR beta chain was sequenced during a study of T cell repertoires in cytomegalovirus infection. Study observations and caveats: Cumulative frequency (of public TCR beta family members) identified carriers of CMV plus the relevant HLA.

Germline loops: CDR1 SGHVS, CDR2 FQNEAQ. The V end was cut by 9 bases, the J end by 5 bases, with 20 bases between. This CDR3 has 15 amino acids. TCRdb re-called the reads with MiXCR, one entry per CDR3 protein. The table includes about 260,000 distinct CDR3 sequences, roughly 15% detected once. This clonotype appeared many times. What it binds is not known. The chain has TRBV7-8 and TRBJ1-5; the D gene is possibly TRBD1 (5 bases). This receptor was obtained from a human donor in good health (CMV status not recorded). Some clones in this sample may be carry-over from other donors' samples. Input material: PBMCs. CDR3 sequence: CASQTSGDLYQPQHF. As DNA, the CDR3 is TGTGCCAGTCAGACTTCGGGGGACCTCTATCAGCCCCAGCATTTT. The full variable domain, its missing parts supplied by reference TRBV7-8 and TRBJ1-5, is GAGVSQSPRYKVAKRGQDVALRCDPISGHVSLFWYQQALGQGPEFLTYFQNEAQLDKSGLPSDRFFAERPEGSVSTLKIQRTQQEDSAVYLCASQTSGDLYQPQHFGDGTRLSIL.